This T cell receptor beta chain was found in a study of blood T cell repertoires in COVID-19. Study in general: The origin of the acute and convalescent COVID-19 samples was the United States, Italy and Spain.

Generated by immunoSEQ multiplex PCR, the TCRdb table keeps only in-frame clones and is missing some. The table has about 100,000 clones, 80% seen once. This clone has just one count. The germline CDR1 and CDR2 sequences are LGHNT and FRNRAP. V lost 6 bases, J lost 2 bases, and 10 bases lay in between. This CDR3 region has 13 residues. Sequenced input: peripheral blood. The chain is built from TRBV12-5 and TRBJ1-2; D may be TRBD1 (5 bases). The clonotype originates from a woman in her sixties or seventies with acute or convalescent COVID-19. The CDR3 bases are TGTGCTAGTGGGGGGGGACGGAACTATGGCTACACCTTC. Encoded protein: CASGGGRNYGYTF.